The sequence of this T cell receptor beta chain was determined in a study of blood T cells in healthy people across ages. Study conclusions and caveats: Per million T cells, the diversity of TCR beta decreased roughly linearly as age advanced. Researchers said unsorted PBMCs prevented a conclusive naive versus antigen-experienced comparison.

Notes on this clonotype: Its antigen is not known.

The CDR3 sequence is 16 residues long. Germline values: CDR1 LNHDA, CDR2 SQIVND (reference sequence). The ends lost 7 bases at V and 4 bases at J; junction bases unmatched: 9. PCR was performed a second time for about 7 to 11 cycles using a sample-barcoded 5' primer and a J-beta primer mix. Every sample returned 2.5 million or more CDR3-containing paired-end reads. TCRdb independently ran MiXCR on the 5' RACE reads; one entry per CDR3 protein. The sample includes roughly 1.7 million distinct CDR3 sequences, roughly 32% of them seen just once. The genes are TRBV19 and TRBJ2-1, with 11 bases identical to TRBD2. Material for sequencing was blood. This sequence originates from a woman aged 30 to 39 in good health. The DNA for the CDR3 is TGTGCCAGTATCCCTGGACCTAGCGGGGGGTACAATGAGCAGTTCTTC. It translates to CASIPGPSGGYNEQFF.